Here is one T cell receptor (beta chain) with its context. Antigen specificity is unknown. These data originate in a study of graft-versus-host responses after intestinal transplantation. In the study overall: Recipients had transplants, and these were multivisceral, liver-intestinal, or isolated intestinal. Anti-thymocyte globulin induction, then tacrolimus and steroids for around three years, went to all recipients.

Data came from immunoSEQ multiplex PCR; TCRdb stores just in-frame clones and leaves some out. The data show around 100,000 clones, with around 90% seen just once and 0.2% to 0.25% held by the top ten. Trimming at V came to 6 bases and at J to 3 bases, leaving 6 bases not matched to a gene. Germline V lookup: CDR1 SGHRS, CDR2 YFSETQ. The CDR3 has 13 amino acids. The study's findings and limits: Some patients had graft-donor T cell macrochimerism, and their allografts showed high graft-versus-host to host-versus-graft clonal ratios. Recipient marrow showed GvH clones, some seen first in ileum or blood.

The material was unstimulated CD4+ T cells sorted from spleen or lymph node cells, obtained before transplant. The rearrangement joins TRBV5-1 to TRBJ2-7; 7 bases are a match to TRBD1. This TCR was sampled from a human donor who was the organ donor for an intestinal transplant. The CDR3 reads CASIPTGNYEQYF. The CDR3 region has the DNA TGCGCCAGCATACCGACAGGGAACTACGAGCAGTACTTC.